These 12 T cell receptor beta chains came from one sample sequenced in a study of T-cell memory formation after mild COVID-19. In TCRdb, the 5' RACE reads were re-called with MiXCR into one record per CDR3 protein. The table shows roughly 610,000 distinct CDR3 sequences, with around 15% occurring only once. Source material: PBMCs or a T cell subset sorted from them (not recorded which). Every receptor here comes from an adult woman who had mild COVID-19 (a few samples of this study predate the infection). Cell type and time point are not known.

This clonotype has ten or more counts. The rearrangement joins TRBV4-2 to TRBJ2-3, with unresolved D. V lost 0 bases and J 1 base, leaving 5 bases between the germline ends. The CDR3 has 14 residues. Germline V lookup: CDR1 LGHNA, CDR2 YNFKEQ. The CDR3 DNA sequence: TGTGCCAGCAGCCAAGATTCAGGCACAGATACGCAGTATTTT. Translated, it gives CASSQDSGTDTQYF.

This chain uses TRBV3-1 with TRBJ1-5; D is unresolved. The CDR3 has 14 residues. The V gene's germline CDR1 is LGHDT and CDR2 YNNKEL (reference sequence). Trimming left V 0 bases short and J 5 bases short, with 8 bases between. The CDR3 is CASSQDRSYQPQHF. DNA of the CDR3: TGTGCCAGCAGCCAAGATCGCAGTTATCAGCCCCAGCATTTT.

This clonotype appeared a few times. CDR3 DNA: TGTGCCAGTAGCCCAGGGTGGCGGGAGGGCAGAGATGAGCAGTTCTTC. It yields the protein CASSPGWREGRDEQFF. This chain connects TRBV19 to TRBJ2-1; 9 positions agree with TRBD2. The junction had 14 bases not matched to a gene; V was cut back by 6 bases and J by 8 bases. Germline CDR1 and CDR2: LNHDA and SQIVND (reference sequence). The CDR3 sequence is 16 residues long.

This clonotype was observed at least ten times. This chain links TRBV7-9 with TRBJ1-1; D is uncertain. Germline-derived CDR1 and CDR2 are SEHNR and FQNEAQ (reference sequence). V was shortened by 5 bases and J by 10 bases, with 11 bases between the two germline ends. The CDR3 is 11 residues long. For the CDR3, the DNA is TGTGCCAGCAGCCCACGTAGAGTAGCTTTCTTT. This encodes CASSPRRVAFF.

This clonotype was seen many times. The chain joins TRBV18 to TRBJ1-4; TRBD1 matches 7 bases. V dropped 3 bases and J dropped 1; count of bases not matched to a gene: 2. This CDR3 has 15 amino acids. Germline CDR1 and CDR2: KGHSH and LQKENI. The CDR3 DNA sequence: TGTGCCAGCTCACCCCGACAGGGAACTAATGAAAAACTGTTTTTT. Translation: CASSPRQGTNEKLFF. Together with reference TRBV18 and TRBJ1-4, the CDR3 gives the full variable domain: NAGVMQNPRHLVRRRGQEARLRCSPMKGHSHVYWYRQLPEEGLKFMVYLQKENIIDESGMPKERFSAEFPKEGPSILRIQQVVRGDSAAYFCASSPRQGTNEKLFFGSGTQLSVL.

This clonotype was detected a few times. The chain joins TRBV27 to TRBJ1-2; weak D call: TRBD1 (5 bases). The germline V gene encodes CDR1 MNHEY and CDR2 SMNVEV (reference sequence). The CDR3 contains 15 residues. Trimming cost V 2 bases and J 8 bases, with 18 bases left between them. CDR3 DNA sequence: TGTGCCAGCAGTTTAGATGGCGGGAATTGGGGCGGCTACACCTTC. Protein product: CASSLDGGNWGGYTF.

CDR3 DNA sequence: TGTGCCAGCAGTTACAGGGGAGCGGACACTGAAGCTTTCTTT. Translating it yields CASSYRGADTEAFF. This rearrangement joins TRBV6-2 or TRBV6-3 to TRBJ1-1; tentatively, D is TRBD1 (5 bases). Trimming removed 2 bases at V and 3 bases at J, with 10 bases between. Germline V lookup: CDR1 MNHEY, CDR2 SVGEGT. The CDR3 loop spans 14 amino acids.

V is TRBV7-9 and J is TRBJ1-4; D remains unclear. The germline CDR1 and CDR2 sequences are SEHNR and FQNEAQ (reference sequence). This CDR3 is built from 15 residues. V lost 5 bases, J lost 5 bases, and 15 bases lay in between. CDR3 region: CASSPYTRGNEKLFF. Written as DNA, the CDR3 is TGTGCCAGCAGCCCCTACACCCGGGGAAATGAAAAACTGTTTTTT.

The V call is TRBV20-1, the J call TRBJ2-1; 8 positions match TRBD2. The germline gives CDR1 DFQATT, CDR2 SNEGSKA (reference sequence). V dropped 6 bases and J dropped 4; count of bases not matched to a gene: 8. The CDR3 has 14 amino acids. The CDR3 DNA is TGCAGTGCGGGGGGAGCGGGGGTATACAATGAGCAGTTCTTC. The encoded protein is CSAGGAGVYNEQFF.

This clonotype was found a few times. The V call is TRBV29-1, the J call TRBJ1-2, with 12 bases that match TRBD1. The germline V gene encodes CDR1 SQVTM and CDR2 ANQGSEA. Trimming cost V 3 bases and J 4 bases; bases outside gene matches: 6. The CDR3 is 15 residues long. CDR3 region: CSVEGTGGAGYGYTF. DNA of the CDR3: TGCAGCGTTGAGGGGACAGGGGGCGCTGGCTATGGCTACACCTTC. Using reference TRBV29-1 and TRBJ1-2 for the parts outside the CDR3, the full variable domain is SAVISQKPSRDICQRGTSLTIQCQVDSQVTMMFWYRQQPGQSLTLIATANQGSEATYESGFVIDKFPISRPNLTFSTLTVSNMSPEDSSIYLCSVEGTGGAGYGYTFGSGTRLTVV.

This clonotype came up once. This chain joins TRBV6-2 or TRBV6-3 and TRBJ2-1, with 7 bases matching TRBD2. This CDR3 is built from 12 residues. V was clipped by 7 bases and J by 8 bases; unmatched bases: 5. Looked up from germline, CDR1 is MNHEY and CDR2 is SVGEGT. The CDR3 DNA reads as TGTGCCAGCAAAACTAGCGTACATGAGCAGTTCTTC. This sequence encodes CASKTSVHEQFF.

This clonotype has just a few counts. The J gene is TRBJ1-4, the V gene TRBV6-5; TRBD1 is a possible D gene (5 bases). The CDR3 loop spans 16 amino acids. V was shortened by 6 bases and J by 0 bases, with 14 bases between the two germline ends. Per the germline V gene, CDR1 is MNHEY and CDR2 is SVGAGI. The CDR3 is CASRPDRRATNEKLFF. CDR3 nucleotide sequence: TGTGCCAGCAGACCCGACAGACGTGCAACTAATGAAAAACTGTTTTTT.